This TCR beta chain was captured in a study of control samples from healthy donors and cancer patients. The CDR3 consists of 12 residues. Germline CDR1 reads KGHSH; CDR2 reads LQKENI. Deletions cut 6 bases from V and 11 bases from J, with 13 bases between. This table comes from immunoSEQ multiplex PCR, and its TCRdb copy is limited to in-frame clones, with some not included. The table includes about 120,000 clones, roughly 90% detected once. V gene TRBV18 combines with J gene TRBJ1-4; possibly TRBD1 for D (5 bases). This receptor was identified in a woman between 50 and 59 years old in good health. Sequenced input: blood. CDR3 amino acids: CASSQSEGKLFF. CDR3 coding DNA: TGTGCCAGCTCCCAGTCCGAGGGGAAACTGTTTTTT.